This T cell receptor (beta chain) was sequenced during a study of blood T cells in healthy people across ages (dated by TCRdb to the mid-2010s). Notes on the research overall: In model experiments, template switching captured about one uniquely barcoded TCR beta cDNA molecule for every two T cells. Using the same blood draw, the study looked at two additional independent replicas of 1 million unique cDNA reads for two donors, one aged 18 to 30 and the other aged 80 or older. The donors were split into four age groups: young (average 16 years), middle-aged (nearly 40), aged (more than 60) and long-lived (more than 80). To avoid experimental bias, donors of different ages were randomly spread across the sequencing lanes. Using deep sequencing normalized with unique cDNA molecular identifiers, the study measured how TCR beta repertoire diversity changes with age.

The CDR3 runs 10 residues from the cysteine to the phenylalanine. Left in the record is the CDR3 DNA by itself, 30 bases read in frame from the first base. CDR1 and CDR2, per the germline V gene, are MNHNS and SASEGT. V drops 6 bases and J drops 15 bases, leaving 12 bases in between. General conclusions and limits of the study: A strong correlation was found between observed TCR beta diversity and the percentage of naive T cells measured by flow cytometry. Observed TCR beta diversity per million T cells fell roughly linearly with age, and a significant reduction was already apparent by age roughly 40. Conclusive comparison of naive and antigen-experienced compartments was prevented by the profiling of bulk unsorted PBMCs. Total diversity estimates from one million sequenced T cells were considered lower bounds and underestimates. Compared with the aged group, the long-lived group had more naive CD4+ T cells, fewer expanded clones and increased TCR diversity, suggesting age selection. The CMV infection status of donors was not known, potentially confounding age-related changes in expanded clonotypes.

Donors were roughly 40 systemically healthy Caucasian individuals from Russia aged roughly 6 to 90 years. Ten milliliters of peripheral blood were drawn from each donor into EDTA-treated Vacutainer tubes. Ficoll-Paque density-gradient centrifugation was used to isolate PBMCs, with at least 6 million obtained per sample. Total RNA, at least 5.5 micrograms per sample, was extracted from PBMCs with Trizol reagent. Naive CD45RAhigh/CD27high T cell percentages were measured by flow cytometry on a PBMC aliquot from every donor. Library preparation used 5' RACE. Sequenced on an Illumina HiSeq 2500. The second PCR ran for roughly 7 to 11 cycles and used a J-beta primer mix along with a sample-barcoded 5' primer. A unique molecular identifier was introduced onto each TCR beta cDNA molecule by a template-switch 5' adaptor carrying 12 random nucleotides. At least 2.5 million CDR3-containing paired-end reads were obtained from each sample. All of the RNA was converted into first-strand cDNA using the Mint cDNA synthesis kit, with a TRBC-specific oligonucleotide serving as the primer. Following uracil-DNA glycosylase treatment, all cDNA underwent a first 18-cycle PCR with the universal primers M1SS and BC2_uni_R. As for how the authors treated the data: For normalization, 1 million high-quality reads, each with a distinct molecular identifier, were randomly selected from each sample. Reads sharing molecular identifiers were discarded rather than binned into consensus sequences. MiTCR, with a Q25 quality threshold and the strictest error-elimination algorithm, was used for CDR3 identification, clonotype clustering and error correction. A nonparametric unseen species model with Euler transformation was used to estimate a lower bound on total TCR beta diversity. Using fastp at Q25 and MiXCR, TCRdb reprocessed the public reads and kept productive beta chains. Rows matching on CDR3 protein sequence are summarized as one entry with the most common DNA and genes. It is TCRdb's table, rather than the study itself, that gives the V and J calls and clone size. The sample yields around 900,000 distinct CDR3 sequences; approximately 50% were counted once. The ten largest clones represent roughly a fifth of the sample.

A note on this clonotype: Its antigen remains undetermined. No base quality values were provided; no much bigger clone lies one nucleotide off.

Sequenced sample: blood. The chain employs TRBV6-1 and TRBJ2-1; no D gene is confidently identified. This receptor was identified in a woman in her fifties or sixties in good health. The CDR3 corresponds to CASSPGQMFF. The nucleotides are TGTGCCAGCAGCCCGGGTCAAATGTTCTTC.